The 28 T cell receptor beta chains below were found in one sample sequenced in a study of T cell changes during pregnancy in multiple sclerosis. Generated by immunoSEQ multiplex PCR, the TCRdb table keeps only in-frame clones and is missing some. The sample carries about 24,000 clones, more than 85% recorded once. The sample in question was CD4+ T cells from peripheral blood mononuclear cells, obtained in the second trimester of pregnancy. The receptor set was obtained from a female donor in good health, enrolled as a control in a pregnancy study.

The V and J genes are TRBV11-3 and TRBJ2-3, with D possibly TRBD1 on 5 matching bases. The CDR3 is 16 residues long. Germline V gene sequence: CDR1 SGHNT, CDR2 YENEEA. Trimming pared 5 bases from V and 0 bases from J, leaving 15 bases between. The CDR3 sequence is CASSTTADTSTDTQYF. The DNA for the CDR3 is TGTGCCAGCAGCACGACCGCGGACACTAGCACAGATACGCAGTATTTT.

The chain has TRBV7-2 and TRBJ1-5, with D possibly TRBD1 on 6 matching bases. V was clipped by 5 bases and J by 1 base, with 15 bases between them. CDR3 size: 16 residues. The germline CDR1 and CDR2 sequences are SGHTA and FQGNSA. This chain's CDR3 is CASSPPGGRSNQPQHF. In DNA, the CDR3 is TGTGCCAGCAGCCCTCCGGGGGGGCGCAGCAATCAGCCCCAGCATTTT.

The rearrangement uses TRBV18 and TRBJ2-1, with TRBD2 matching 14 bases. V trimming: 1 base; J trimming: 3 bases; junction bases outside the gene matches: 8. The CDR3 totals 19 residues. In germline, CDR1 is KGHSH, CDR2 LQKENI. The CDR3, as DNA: TGTGCCAGCTCACCACTGGGACTAGCGGGAGCGGGTATCTACAATGAGCAGTTCTTC. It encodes CASSPLGLAGAGIYNEQFF. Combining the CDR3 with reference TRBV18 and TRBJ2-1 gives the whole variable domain NAGVMQNPRHLVRRRGQEARLRCSPMKGHSHVYWYRQLPEEGLKFMVYLQKENIIDESGMPKERFSAEFPKEGPSILRIQQVVRGDSAAYFCASSPLGLAGAGIYNEQFFGPGTRLTVL.

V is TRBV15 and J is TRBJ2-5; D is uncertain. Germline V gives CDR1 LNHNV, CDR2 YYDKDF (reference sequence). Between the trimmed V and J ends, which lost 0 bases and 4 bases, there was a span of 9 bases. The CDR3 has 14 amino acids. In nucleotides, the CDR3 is TGTGCCACCAGCAGAGAGGTAGATGGAGAGACCCAGTACTTC. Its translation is CATSREVDGETQYF.

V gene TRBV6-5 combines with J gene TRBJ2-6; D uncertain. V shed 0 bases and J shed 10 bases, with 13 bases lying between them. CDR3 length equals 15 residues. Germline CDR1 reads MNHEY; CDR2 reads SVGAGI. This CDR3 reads CASSYSIASSNVLTF. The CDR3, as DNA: TGTGCCAGCAGTTACTCGATAGCCAGCTCAAACGTCCTGACTTTC.

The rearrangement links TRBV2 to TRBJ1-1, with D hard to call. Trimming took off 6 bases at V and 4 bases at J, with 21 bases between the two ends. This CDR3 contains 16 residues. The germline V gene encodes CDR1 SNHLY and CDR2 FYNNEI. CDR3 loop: CASSPLTRLPFTEAFF. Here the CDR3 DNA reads TGTGCCAGCAGCCCTCTGACTCGCCTACCGTTCACTGAAGCTTTCTTT.

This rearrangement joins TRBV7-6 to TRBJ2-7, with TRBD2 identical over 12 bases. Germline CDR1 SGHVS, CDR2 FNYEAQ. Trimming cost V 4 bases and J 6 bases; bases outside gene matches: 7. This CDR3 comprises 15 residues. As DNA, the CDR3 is TGTGCCAGCAGCTCTCCTAGCGGGGGGGAGGGCGAGCAGTACTTC. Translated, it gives CASSSPSGGEGEQYF.

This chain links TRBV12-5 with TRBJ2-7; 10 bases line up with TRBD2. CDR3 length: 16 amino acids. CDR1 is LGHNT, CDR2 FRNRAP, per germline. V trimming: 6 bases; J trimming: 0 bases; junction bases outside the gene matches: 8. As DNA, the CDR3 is TGTGCTAGTGGACTGGCGGTAGCGGGGGGCTCCTACGAGCAGTACTTC. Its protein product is CASGLAVAGGSYEQYF.

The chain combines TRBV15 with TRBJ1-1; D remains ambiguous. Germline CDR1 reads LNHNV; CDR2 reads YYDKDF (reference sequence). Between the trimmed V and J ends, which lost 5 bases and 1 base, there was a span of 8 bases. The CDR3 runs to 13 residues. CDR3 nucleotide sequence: TGTGCCACCAGCTGGGAGCAGAACACTGAAGCTTTCTTT. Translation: CATSWEQNTEAFF.

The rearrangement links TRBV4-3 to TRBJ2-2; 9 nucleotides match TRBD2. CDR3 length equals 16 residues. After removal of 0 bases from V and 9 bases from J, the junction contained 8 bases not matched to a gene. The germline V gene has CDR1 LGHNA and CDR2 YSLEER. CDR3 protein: CASSQDSRGGSWELFF. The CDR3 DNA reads TGCGCCAGCAGCCAAGATTCGCGGGGGGGCTCCTGGGAGCTGTTTTTT.

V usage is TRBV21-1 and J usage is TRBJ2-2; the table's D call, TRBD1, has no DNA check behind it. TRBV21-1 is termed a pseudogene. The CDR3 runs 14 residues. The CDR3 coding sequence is TGTGCCAGCAGCCCAGACAGGAACACCGGGGAGCTGTTTTTT. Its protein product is CASSPDRNTGELFF.

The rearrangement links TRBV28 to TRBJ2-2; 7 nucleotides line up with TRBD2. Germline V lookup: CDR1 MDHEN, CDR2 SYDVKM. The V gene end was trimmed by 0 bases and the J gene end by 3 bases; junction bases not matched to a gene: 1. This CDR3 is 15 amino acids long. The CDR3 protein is CASSLWGRDTGELFF. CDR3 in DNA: TGTGCCAGCAGTTTATGGGGGAGGGACACCGGGGAGCTGTTTTTT. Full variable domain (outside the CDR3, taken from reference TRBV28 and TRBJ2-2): DVKVTQSSRYLVKRTGEKVFLECVQDMDHENMFWYRQDPGLGLRLIYFSYDVKMKEKGDIPEGYSVSREKKERFSLILESASTNQTSMYLCASSLWGRDTGELFFGEGSRLTVL.

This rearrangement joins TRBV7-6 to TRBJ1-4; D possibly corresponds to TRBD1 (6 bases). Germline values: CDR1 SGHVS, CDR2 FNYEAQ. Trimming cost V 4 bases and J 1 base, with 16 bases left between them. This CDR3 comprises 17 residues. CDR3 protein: CASSSGQWGGTNEKLFF. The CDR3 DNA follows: TGTGCCAGCAGCTCAGGACAGTGGGGGGGAACTAATGAAAAACTGTTTTTT.

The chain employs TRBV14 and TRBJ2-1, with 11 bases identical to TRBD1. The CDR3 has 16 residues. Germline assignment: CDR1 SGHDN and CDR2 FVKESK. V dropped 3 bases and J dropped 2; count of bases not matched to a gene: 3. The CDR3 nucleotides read TGTGCCAGCAGCCAGCCGGGACAGGGGGCCTACAATGAGCAGTTCTTC. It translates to CASSQPGQGAYNEQFF.

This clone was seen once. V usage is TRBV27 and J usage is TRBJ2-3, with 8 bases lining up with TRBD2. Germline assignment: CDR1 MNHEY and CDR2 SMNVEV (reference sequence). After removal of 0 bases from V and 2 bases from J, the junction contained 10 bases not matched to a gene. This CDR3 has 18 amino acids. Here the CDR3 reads CASSLSGPRLASTDTQYF. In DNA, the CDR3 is TGTGCCAGCAGTTTATCGGGTCCCCGACTAGCGTCCACAGATACGCAGTATTTT.

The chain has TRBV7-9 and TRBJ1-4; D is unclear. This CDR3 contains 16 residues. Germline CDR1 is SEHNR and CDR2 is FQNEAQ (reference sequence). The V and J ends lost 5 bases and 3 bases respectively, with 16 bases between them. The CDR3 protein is CASSTVFSPSNEKLFF. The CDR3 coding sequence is TGTGCCAGCAGCACCGTCTTTAGCCCCTCTAATGAAAAACTGTTTTTT.

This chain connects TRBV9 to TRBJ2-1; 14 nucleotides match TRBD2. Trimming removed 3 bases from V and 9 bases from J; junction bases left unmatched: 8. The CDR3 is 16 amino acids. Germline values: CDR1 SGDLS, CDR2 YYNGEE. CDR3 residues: CASSEGLAGAPLEQFF. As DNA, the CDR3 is TGTGCCAGCAGCGAGGGACTAGCGGGAGCCCCGCTTGAGCAGTTCTTC.

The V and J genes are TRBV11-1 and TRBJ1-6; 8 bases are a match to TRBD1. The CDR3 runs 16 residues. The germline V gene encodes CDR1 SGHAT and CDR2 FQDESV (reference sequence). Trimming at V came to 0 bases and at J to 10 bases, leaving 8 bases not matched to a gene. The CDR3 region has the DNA TGTGCCAGCAGCTTAGCTCGAGGCAGGGGGCGGTCACCCCTCCACTTT. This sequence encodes CASSLARGRGRSPLHF.

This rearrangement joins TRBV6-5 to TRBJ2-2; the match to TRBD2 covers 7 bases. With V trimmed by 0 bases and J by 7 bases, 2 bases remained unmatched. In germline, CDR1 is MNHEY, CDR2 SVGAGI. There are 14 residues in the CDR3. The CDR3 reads CASSYSRGIGELFF. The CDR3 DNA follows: TGTGCCAGCAGTTACTCGCGGGGGATCGGGGAGCTGTTTTTT.

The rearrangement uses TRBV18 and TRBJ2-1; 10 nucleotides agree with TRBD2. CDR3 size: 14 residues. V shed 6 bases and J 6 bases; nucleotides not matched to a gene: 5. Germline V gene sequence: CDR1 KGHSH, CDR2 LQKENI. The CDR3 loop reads CASSLAGGGNEQFF. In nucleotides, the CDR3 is TGTGCCAGCTCCTTAGCGGGAGGAGGCAATGAGCAGTTCTTC.

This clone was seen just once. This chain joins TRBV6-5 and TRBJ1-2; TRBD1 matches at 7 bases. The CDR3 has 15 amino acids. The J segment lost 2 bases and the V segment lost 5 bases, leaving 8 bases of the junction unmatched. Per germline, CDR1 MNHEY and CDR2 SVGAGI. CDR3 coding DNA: TGTGCCAGCAGTCTCGAACCGGGACAGAACTATGGCTACACCTTC. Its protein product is CASSLEPGQNYGYTF.

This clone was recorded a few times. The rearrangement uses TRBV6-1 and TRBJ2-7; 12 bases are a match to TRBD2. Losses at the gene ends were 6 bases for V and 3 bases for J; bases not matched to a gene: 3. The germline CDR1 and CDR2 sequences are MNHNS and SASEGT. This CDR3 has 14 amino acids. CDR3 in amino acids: CASRALAGGYEQYF. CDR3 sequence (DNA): TGTGCCAGCAGGGCACTAGCGGGAGGCTACGAGCAGTACTTC.

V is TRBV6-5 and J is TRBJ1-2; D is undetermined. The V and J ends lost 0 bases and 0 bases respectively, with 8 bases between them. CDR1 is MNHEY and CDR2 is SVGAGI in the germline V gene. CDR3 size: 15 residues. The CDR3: CASSYSRAPNYGYTF. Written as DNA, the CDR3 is TGTGCCAGCAGTTACTCACGAGCCCCTAACTATGGCTACACCTTC.

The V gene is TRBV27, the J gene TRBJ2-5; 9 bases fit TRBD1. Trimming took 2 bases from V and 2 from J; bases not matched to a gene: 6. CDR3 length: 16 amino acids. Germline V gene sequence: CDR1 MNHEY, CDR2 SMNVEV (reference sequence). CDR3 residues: CASSLLRDRGQETQYF. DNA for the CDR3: TGTGCCAGCAGTTTACTCCGCGACAGGGGGCAAGAGACCCAGTACTTC.

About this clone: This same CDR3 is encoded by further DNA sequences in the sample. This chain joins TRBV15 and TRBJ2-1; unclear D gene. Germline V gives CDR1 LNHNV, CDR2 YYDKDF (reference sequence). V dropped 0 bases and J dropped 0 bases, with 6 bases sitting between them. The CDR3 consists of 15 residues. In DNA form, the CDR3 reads TGTGCCACCAGCAGAGAGCGTAGCTCCTACAATGAGCAGTTCTTC. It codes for CATSRERSSYNEQFF.

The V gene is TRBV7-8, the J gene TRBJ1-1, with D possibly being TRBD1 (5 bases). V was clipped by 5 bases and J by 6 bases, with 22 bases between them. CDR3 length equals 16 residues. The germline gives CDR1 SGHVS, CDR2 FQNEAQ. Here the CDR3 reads CASSLLDTRLGAEAFF. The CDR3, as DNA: TGTGCCAGCAGCCTATTGGACACGCGGCTAGGGGCTGAAGCTTTCTTT.

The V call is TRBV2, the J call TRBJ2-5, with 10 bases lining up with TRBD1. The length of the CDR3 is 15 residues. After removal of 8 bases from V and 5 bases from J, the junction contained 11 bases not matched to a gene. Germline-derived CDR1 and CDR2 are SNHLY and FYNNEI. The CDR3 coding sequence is TGTGCCAGCCGATACGACAGGGGGCTGTTGGAGACCCAGTACTTC. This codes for CASRYDRGLLETQYF.

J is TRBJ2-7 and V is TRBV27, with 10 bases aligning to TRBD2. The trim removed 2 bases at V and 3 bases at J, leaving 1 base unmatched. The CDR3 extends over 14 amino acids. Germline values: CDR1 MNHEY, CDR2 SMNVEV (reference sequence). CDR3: CASSLTSGDYEQYF. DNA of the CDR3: TGTGCCAGCAGTTTAACTAGCGGGGACTACGAGCAGTACTTC.